The 16 T cell receptor beta chains reported below all come from one sample, sequenced in a study of cytomegalovirus exposure and HLA in healthy donors. This PCR relied on a set of 60 Vbeta primers and 13 Jbeta primers. Generated by immunoSEQ multiplex PCR, the TCRdb table keeps only in-frame clones and is missing some. The sample consists of tens of thousands of clones, over 60% of them appearing once. Sequencing was performed on PBMCs. The receptors stem from a man aged 50 to 59 in good health and CMV-seropositive.

The chain carries TRBV5-1 and TRBJ2-6, with a weak D call TRBD1 (5 bases). V dropped 0 bases and J dropped 3 bases, with 7 bases sitting between them. Germline V gene data show CDR1 as SGHRS and CDR2 as YFSETQ. The CDR3 is 15 amino acids. The DNA of the CDR3 is TGCGCCAGCAGCTTGGAGGGGTATGGGGCCAACGTCCTGACTTTC. Protein sequence: CASSLEGYGANVLTF.

The chain employs TRBV28 and TRBJ2-1; D is uncertain. V lost 10 bases to trimming and J lost 0 bases, with 10 bases between them. There are 13 residues in the CDR3. Germline V gives CDR1 MDHEN, CDR2 SYDVKM. The CDR3: CATVPSSYNEQFF. CDR3 nucleotides: TGTGCCACCGTCCCTAGCTCCTACAATGAGCAGTTCTTC.

V usage is TRBV4-1 and J usage is TRBJ2-1; 9 bases map to TRBD1. J was trimmed by 4 bases and V by 3 bases; bases with no gene match: 1. Germline CDR1 and CDR2: MGHRA and YSYEKL. CDR3 length: 14 amino acids. The CDR3 spells CASSHGQGYNEQFF. The CDR3 region has the DNA TGCGCCAGCAGCCACGGACAGGGGTACAATGAGCAGTTCTTC.

The rearrangement uses TRBV30 and TRBJ1-3; weak D call: TRBD1 (5 bases). From germline, CDR1 is GTSNPN and CDR2 SVGIG (reference sequence). CDR3 length: 15 amino acids. V gave up 3 bases and J gave up 0 bases, with 12 bases separating them. CDR3 in DNA: TGTGCCTGGAGCAGGACGGGGGACTCTGGAAACACCATATATTTT. Translated: CAWSRTGDSGNTIYF. Supplemented by reference TRBV30 and TRBJ1-3, the full variable domain reads SQTIHQWPATLVQPVGSPLSLECTVEGTSNPNLYWYRQAAGRGLQLLFYSVGIGQISSEVPQNLSASRPQDRQFILSSKKLLLSDSGFYLCAWSRTGDSGNTIYFGEGSWLTVV.

The V gene is TRBV29-1, the J gene TRBJ1-5; 7 bases fit TRBD1. This CDR3 has 14 amino acids. V was clipped by 4 bases and J by 2 bases; unmatched bases: 5. The germline V gene has CDR1 SQVTM and CDR2 ANQGSEA. The chain's CDR3 is CSVAKGAGNQPQHF. Written as DNA, the CDR3 is TGCAGCGTTGCAAAGGGGGCCGGCAATCAGCCCCAGCATTTT.

This clone was counted between two and nine times. Germline and junction disagree at one end, which may indicate a read error. V usage is TRBV7-2 and J usage is TRBJ2-4; D is perhaps TRBD2 (6 bases). The CDR3 is made up of 13 amino acids. CDR1 is SGHTA and CDR2 is FQGNSA in the germline V gene. The CDR3 DNA reads TGTGCCAGCAGCTTAGCTAGGGACTCCAGGGCGTGCTTC. Amino acids: CASSLARDSRACF.

The CDR3 here is CASGRTSGTYNEQFF. CDR3 DNA: TGTGCTAGTGGTCGGACTAGCGGGACCTACAATGAGCAGTTCTTC. This rearrangement joins TRBV12-5 to TRBJ2-1; 12 bases agree with TRBD2. The CDR3 length is 15 residues. Germline CDR1 and CDR2: LGHNT and FRNRAP. The J segment lost 2 bases and the V segment lost 5 bases, leaving 1 base of the junction unmatched.

This rearrangement joins TRBV29-1 to TRBJ1-1; 7 bases are a match to TRBD1. The trim removed 4 bases at V and 1 base at J, leaving 6 bases unmatched. The CDR3 length is 14 residues. Germline CDR1 SQVTM, CDR2 ANQGSEA. In DNA, the CDR3 is TGCAGCGTTGGCCGGGACAGCTCGAACACTGAAGCTTTCTTT. Protein sequence: CSVGRDSSNTEAFF.

This chain uses TRBV29-1 with TRBJ1-5, with D uncertain. Germline V lookup: CDR1 SQVTM, CDR2 ANQGSEA. This CDR3 spans 12 amino acids. V was clipped by 4 bases and J by 7 bases, with 11 bases between them. The CDR3 DNA reads as TGCAGCGTTGGAGGAGGGAACCAGCCCCAGCATTTT. Protein product: CSVGGGNQPQHF.

The chain has TRBV7-9 and TRBJ2-3, with D possibly TRBD1 on 6 matching bases. The V end lost 7 bases, the J end lost 2 bases, and 22 bases lay between the germline ends. CDR3 length: 17 amino acids. Germline values: CDR1 SEHNR, CDR2 FQNEAQ (reference sequence). CDR3: CASISSHSGTPTDTQYF. In DNA, the CDR3 is TGTGCCAGCATCTCCTCCCATTCCGGGACACCCACAGATACGCAGTATTTT. Full variable domain (missing parts from reference TRBV7-9 and TRBJ2-3): DTGVSQNPRHKITKRGQNVTFRCDPISEHNRLYWYRQTLGQGPEFLTYFQNEAQLEKSRLLSDRFSAERPKGSFSTLEIQRTEQGDSAMYLCASISSHSGTPTDTQYFGPGTRLTVL.

Written as DNA, the CDR3 is TGTGCCAGCAGCAGGGAGCGGGGGGGCATCGATGAGCAGTTCTTC. Amino acid sequence: CASSRERGGIDEQFF. The chain has TRBV2 and TRBJ2-1; 10 nucleotides line up with TRBD2. After removal of 6 bases from V and 8 bases from J, the junction contained 10 bases not matched to a gene. Germline V gene data show CDR1 as SNHLY and CDR2 as FYNNEI. This CDR3 contains 15 residues.

The chain couples TRBV11-2 to TRBJ2-1; 16 bases map to TRBD2. The CDR3 is 18 amino acids. Germline V lookup: CDR1 SGHAT, CDR2 FQNNGV. Losses at the gene ends were 3 bases for V and 5 bases for J; bases not matched to a gene: 7. This CDR3 reads CASSLGLAGGALHNEQFF. Written as DNA, the CDR3 is TGTGCCAGCAGCTTGGGACTAGCGGGAGGGGCCTTGCACAATGAGCAGTTCTTC.

V and J are TRBV5-1 and TRBJ2-5, with a possible D match to TRBD2 (7 bases). Deletions cut 1 base from V and 3 bases from J, with 16 bases between. Germline CDR1 is SGHRS and CDR2 is YFSETQ. This CDR3 is 16 amino acids long. The CDR3 DNA reads TGCGCCAGCAGCTTGAGGGAGGGGGGCCCCAAAGAGACCCAGTACTTC. This translates into CASSLREGGPKETQYF.

This sequence joins TRBV2 and TRBJ1-1, with a tentative D call TRBD1 (6 bases). Germline V gene sequence: CDR1 SNHLY, CDR2 FYNNEI. CDR3 length: 13 residues. The V end was cut by 6 bases, the J end by 1 base, with 9 bases between. The CDR3, as DNA: TGTGCCAGCAGGGCAGGGGAGAACACTGAAGCTTTCTTT. The encoded protein is CASRAGENTEAFF.

The chain has TRBV15 and TRBJ1-2; no definite D call. V lost 0 bases and J 5 bases, leaving 10 bases between the germline ends. The CDR3 totals 14 residues. The germline gives CDR1 LNHNV, CDR2 YYDKDF (reference sequence). For the CDR3, the DNA is TGTGCCACCAGCAGAGATGAATCGGGTTATGGCTACACCTTC. Its protein is CATSRDESGYGYTF. The variable domain in full, completed from reference TRBV15 and TRBJ1-2, reads DAMVIQNPRYQVTQFGKPVTLSCSQTLNHNVMYWYQQKSSQAPKLLFHYYDKDFNNEADTPDNFQSRRPNTSFCFLDIRSPGLGDTAMYLCATSRDESGYGYTFGSGTRLTVV.

This clone has just one count. This rearrangement joins TRBV9 to TRBJ1-1, with D possibly being TRBD1 (5 bases). Germline V CDR1 and CDR2: SGDLS, YYNGEE. CDR3 length: 17 amino acids. V was trimmed by 3 bases and J by 4 bases, leaving 22 bases between them. CDR3 residues: CASSGGGADQRGTEAFF. CDR3 in DNA: TGTGCCAGCAGCGGCGGCGGGGCAGACCAAAGGGGCACTGAAGCTTTCTTT.